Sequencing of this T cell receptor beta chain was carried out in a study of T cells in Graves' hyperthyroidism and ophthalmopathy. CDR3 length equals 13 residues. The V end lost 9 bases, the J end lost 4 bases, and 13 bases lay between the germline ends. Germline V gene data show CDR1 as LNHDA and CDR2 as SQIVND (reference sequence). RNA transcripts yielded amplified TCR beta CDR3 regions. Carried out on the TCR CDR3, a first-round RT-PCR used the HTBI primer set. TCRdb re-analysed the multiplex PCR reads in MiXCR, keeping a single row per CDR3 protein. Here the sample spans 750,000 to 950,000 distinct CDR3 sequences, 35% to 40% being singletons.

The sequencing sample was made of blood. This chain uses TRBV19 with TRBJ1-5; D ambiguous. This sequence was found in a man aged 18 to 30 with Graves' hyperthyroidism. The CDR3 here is CASRPAGNQPQHF. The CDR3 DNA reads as TGTGCCAGCAGACCCGCGGGGAATCAGCCCCAGCATTTT.